This TCR beta chain derives from a study of T cell repertoires in cytomegalovirus infection. On the study more broadly: Public TCR beta signatures marked donors with CMV infection and the matching HLA. Findings of the study overall: Predominance within the ex vivo response was attributable to HLA-C-restricted CMV-specific TCR beta clonotypes.

This clonotype was found a few times. Its target is unknown. Germline V gene lookup returns CDR1 MDHEN and CDR2 SYDVKM. This CDR3 region has 15 residues. V lost 6 bases, J lost 3 bases, and 18 bases lay in between. Using its own MiXCR run on the reads, TCRdb lists one record per CDR3 protein. The profile covers about 100,000 distinct CDR3 sequences, with about 15% appearing a single time and 6.5% to 9.5% taken by the ten largest. The chain is built from TRBV28 and TRBJ2-7; no clear D. The TCR sequence derives from a human donor in good health (CMV status not recorded). Some clones in this sample may be carry-over from other donors' samples. Sequencing input: PBMCs. The CDR3 nucleotides read TGTGCCAGCAGCCCGCCCGTCTCGTCACTCTACGAGCAGTACTTC. Translation gives CASSPPVSSLYEQYF.